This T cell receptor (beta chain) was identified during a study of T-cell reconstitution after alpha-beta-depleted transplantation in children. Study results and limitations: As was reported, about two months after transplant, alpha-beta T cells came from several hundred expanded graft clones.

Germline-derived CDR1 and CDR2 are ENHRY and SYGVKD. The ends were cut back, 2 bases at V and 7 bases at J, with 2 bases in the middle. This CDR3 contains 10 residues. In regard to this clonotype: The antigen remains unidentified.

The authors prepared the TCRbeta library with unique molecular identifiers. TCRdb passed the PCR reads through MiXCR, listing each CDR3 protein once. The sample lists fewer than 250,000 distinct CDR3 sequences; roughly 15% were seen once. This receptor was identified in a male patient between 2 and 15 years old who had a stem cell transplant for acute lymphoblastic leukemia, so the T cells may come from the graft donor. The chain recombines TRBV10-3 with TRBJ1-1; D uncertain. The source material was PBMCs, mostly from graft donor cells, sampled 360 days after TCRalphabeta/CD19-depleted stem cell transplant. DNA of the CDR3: TGTGCCATCAGTGAGCGTGAAGCTTTCTTT. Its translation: CAISEREAFF.